The 30 T cell receptor beta chains reported below all come from one sample, sequenced in a study of blood T cell repertoires in COVID-19. This table comes from immunoSEQ multiplex PCR, and its TCRdb copy is limited to in-frame clones, with some not included. The sample holds under 200,000 clones, around 83% seen once. Input material: peripheral blood. Receptor source: a man aged 18 to 29 with acute or convalescent COVID-19.

This clone has more than one count but fewer than ten. The chain links TRBV24-1 to TRBJ2-1, with D uncertain. This CDR3 has 15 amino acids. Germline V gives CDR1 KGHDR, CDR2 SFDVKD. The germline V and J ends were trimmed by 2 bases and 6 bases, with 13 bases remaining between them. CDR3 amino acids: CATSDSAIRSNEQFF. CDR3 sequence (DNA): TGTGCCACCAGTGATTCCGCAATACGGTCCAATGAGCAGTTCTTC.

The rearrangement links TRBV23-1 to TRBJ1-3, with D unresolved. TRBV23-1 has ORF status, its function being uncertain. The CDR3 sequence is 17 residues long. Trimming removed 7 bases at V and 0 bases at J, with 19 bases between. Written as DNA, the CDR3 is TGCGCCAGCACCCGTTGCGGGAAGGATCGCTCTGGAAACACCATATATTTT. Translation: CASTRCGKDRSGNTIYF.

This chain connects TRBV13 to TRBJ2-2; TRBD1 matches 7 bases. Germline V gives CDR1 PRHDT, CDR2 FYEKMQ (reference sequence). The V segment lost 6 bases and the J segment 0 bases; nucleotides outside the gene matches: 7. The CDR3 is 16 residues long. In DNA form, the CDR3 reads TGTGCCAGCAGTAGGCTTGGGACAGCGAACACCGGGGAGCTGTTTTTT. Its translation: CASSRLGTANTGELFF.

The rearrangement links TRBV5-1 to TRBJ2-5, with unresolved D. CDR1 is SGHRS, CDR2 YFSETQ, per germline. V was trimmed by 7 bases and J by 1 base, leaving 8 bases between them. This CDR3 is built from 12 residues. The CDR3 nucleotides are TGCGCCAGCGCCCAGCGCCAAGAGACCCAGTACTTC. This sequence encodes CASAQRQETQYF.

The chain combines TRBV6-5 with TRBJ1-4, with 7 bases matching TRBD1. CDR1 is MNHEY, CDR2 SVGAGI, per germline. V lost 7 bases and J lost 4; bases outside the gene matches: 9. This CDR3 is built from 15 residues. In DNA form, the CDR3 reads TGTGCCAGCACCAGACTACAGGGGATTAATGAAAAACTGTTTTTT. Its translation is CASTRLQGINEKLFF.

CDR3 nucleotide sequence: TGTGCCTCAGGGACAGCGAAATATGGCTACACCTTC. Translated: CASGTAKYGYTF. This chain joins TRBV28 and TRBJ1-2; 7 positions match TRBD1. CDR3 length: 12 residues. V was clipped by 11 bases and J by 5 bases; unmatched bases: 8. Germline lookup yields CDR1 MDHEN and CDR2 SYDVKM.

V usage is TRBV3-1 (or the pseudogene TRBV3-2) and J usage is TRBJ2-7; tentative D call: TRBD2 (6 bases). Trimming removed 5 bases at V and 4 bases at J, with 21 bases between. Germline CDR1 and CDR2: LGHDT and YNNKEL (reference sequence). The CDR3 is made up of 16 amino acids. In nucleotides, the CDR3 is TGTGCCAGCAGCTCGGGACTGCCAGTTTTGGGTTACGAGCAGTACGTC. Translation: CASSSGLPVLGYEQYV.

V and J are TRBV5-4 and TRBJ1-1, with D possibly matching TRBD1 (5 bases). Trimming removed 4 bases from V and 1 base from J, with 11 bases in between. The CDR3 is 14 residues long. Germline V CDR1 and CDR2: SGHNT, YYREEE (reference sequence). CDR3 sequence (DNA): TGTGCCAGCAGCAGGAGAGACAGGAACACTGAAGCTTTCTTT. Translating it yields CASSRRDRNTEAFF. The entire variable domain, with the rest obtained from reference TRBV5-4 and TRBJ1-1, is as follows: ETGVTQSPTHLIKTRGQQVTLRCSSQSGHNTVSWYQQALGQGPQFIFQYYREEENGRGNFPPRFSGLQFPNYSSELNVNALELDDSALYLCASSRRDRNTEAFFGQGTRLTVV.

The rearrangement links TRBV30 to TRBJ2-6; D not resolved. Per germline, CDR1 GTSNPN and CDR2 SVGIG (reference sequence). This CDR3 is built from 12 residues. The V and J ends lost 6 bases and 0 bases respectively, with 3 bases between them. This chain's CDR3 is CACVSGANVLTF. The CDR3 nucleotides are TGTGCCTGCGTCTCTGGGGCCAACGTCCTGACTTTC.

This rearrangement joins TRBV6-1 to TRBJ1-2, with D maybe TRBD1 (6 bases). CDR1 is MNHNS, CDR2 SASEGT, per germline. V was pared by 2 bases and J by 3 bases, with 7 bases between. The CDR3 has 13 residues. CDR3 DNA: TGTGCCAGCAGTGAATACAGGGACTATGGCTACACCTTC. Its protein product is CASSEYRDYGYTF.

In this sample, this clone turned up a few times. In DNA, the CDR3 is TGTGCCAGCTCGGGACTAGCGGGGAGCTCCTACAATGAGCAGTTCTTC. Its translation: CASSGLAGSSYNEQFF. This chain joins TRBV18 and TRBJ2-1, with 13 positions matching TRBD2. The CDR3 loop spans 16 amino acids. Germline CDR1 reads KGHSH; CDR2 reads LQKENI. V gave up 6 bases and J gave up 0 bases; unmatched junction bases: 2.

The chain employs TRBV4-1 and TRBJ1-2; TRBD1 matches at 8 bases. Germline V gene data show CDR1 as MGHRA and CDR2 as YSYEKL. The CDR3 covers 18 residues. Trimming cost V 3 bases and J 2 bases; bases outside gene matches: 14. CDR3 residues: CASSHLPLDRERNYGYTF. For the CDR3, the DNA is TGCGCCAGCAGCCACCTACCCCTGGACAGGGAGAGGAACTATGGCTACACCTTC.

CDR3 in DNA: TGTGCCAGCAGCGCGGGGGACCCGGGGAGTGAAAAACTGTTTTTT. Its translation: CASSAGDPGSEKLFF. The chain employs TRBV9 and TRBJ1-4, with D perhaps matching TRBD1 (5 bases). CDR3 length: 15 amino acids. Trimming took 3 bases from V and 7 from J, leaving 16 bases between them. Germline CDR1 SGDLS, CDR2 YYNGEE.

The CDR3 protein is CASSLGGTGAAYGYTF. The CDR3 region has the DNA TGTGCCAGCAGCCTCGGCGGGACAGGGGCCGCCTATGGCTACACCTTC. The genes are TRBV3-1 (or the pseudogene TRBV3-2) and TRBJ1-2, with TRBD1 identical over 10 bases. Germline values: CDR1 LGHDT, CDR2 YNNKEL (reference sequence). The CDR3 is made up of 16 amino acids. Trimming removed 4 bases from V and 4 bases from J; junction bases left unmatched: 9.

V usage is TRBV28 and J usage is TRBJ2-7; maybe TRBD1 (6 bases). The CDR3 loop spans 13 amino acids. Deletions cut 2 bases from V and 2 bases from J, with 7 bases between. Germline V gene data show CDR1 as MDHEN and CDR2 as SYDVKM. The CDR3 DNA follows: TGTGCCAGCAGTTTAGACAGGACCTACGAGCAGTACGTC. This translates into CASSLDRTYEQYV.

The chain employs TRBV7-3 and TRBJ1-1, with 7 bases aligning to TRBD1. J gave up 11 bases and V 5 bases, and 11 bases lay outside the gene matches. The V gene's germline CDR1 is SGHTA and CDR2 FQGTGA. CDR3 length: 13 residues. The DNA for the CDR3 is TGTGCCAGCAGCATGGACAGGCTGGAGGAGGCTTTCTTT. It encodes CASSMDRLEEAFF. The full variable domain, completed using reference TRBV7-3 and TRBJ1-1, is GAGVSQTPSNKVTEKGKYVELRCDPISGHTALYWYRQSLGQGPEFLIYFQGTGAADDSGLPNDRFFAVRPEGSVSTLKIQRTERGDSAVYLCASSMDRLEEAFFGQGTRLTVV.

This chain connects TRBV7-6 to TRBJ2-3; TRBD2 is a possible D gene (6 bases). V shed 3 bases and J shed 6 bases, with 22 bases lying between them. Germline assignment: CDR1 SGHVS and CDR2 FNYEAQ. The CDR3 spans 17 residues. This CDR3 reads CASSLDPFAGKGDTQYF. In nucleotides, the CDR3 is TGTGCCAGCAGCTTGGACCCTTTCGCGGGGAAGGGGGATACGCAGTATTTT.

The chain is built from TRBV6-5 and TRBJ1-1; D gene unclear. Between the trimmed V and J ends, which lost 2 bases and 8 bases, there was a span of 12 bases. The CDR3 length is 13 residues. Germline V lookup: CDR1 MNHEY, CDR2 SVGAGI. CDR3 residues: CASSYRVPPEAFF. In nucleotides, the CDR3 is TGTGCCAGCAGTTACCGCGTCCCTCCGGAAGCTTTCTTT.

The J gene is TRBJ1-1, the V gene TRBV9; TRBD1 agrees at 7 bases. V trimming: 0 bases; J trimming: 1 base; junction bases outside the gene matches: 12. The CDR3 has 18 amino acids. Germline lookup yields CDR1 SGDLS and CDR2 YYNGEE. The DNA of the CDR3 is TGTGCCAGCAGCGTAGGTTGGGACAGATTTACTTCGAACACTGAAGCTTTCTTT. It translates to CASSVGWDRFTSNTEAFF.

The chain employs TRBV7-3 and TRBJ2-1; 9 bases match TRBD1. The CDR3 is 14 amino acids. Germline V lookup: CDR1 SGHTA, CDR2 FQGTGA. Trimming took 6 bases from V and 6 from J; bases not matched to a gene: 6. The CDR3: CASRSDRGPNEQFF. The CDR3 DNA follows: TGTGCCAGCAGGTCGGACAGGGGACCCAATGAGCAGTTCTTC.

This chain connects TRBV2 to TRBJ2-5; 8 bases map to TRBD1. Germline V gene lookup returns CDR1 SNHLY and CDR2 FYNNEI. With V trimmed by 6 bases and J by 7 bases, 7 bases remained unmatched. The CDR3 covers 13 residues. The CDR3 loop is CASRTDREGTQYF. CDR3 bases: TGTGCCAGCAGGACGGACAGGGAAGGGACCCAGTACTTC.

CDR3 bases: TGTGCCAGCAGCCAAGTTGTGCAGGGTCGAGGCTACACCTTC. Translating gives CASSQVVQGRGYTF. This chain joins TRBV3-1 (or the pseudogene TRBV3-2) and TRBJ1-2; maybe TRBD1 (5 bases). V was clipped by 1 base and J by 8 bases, with 14 bases between them. The CDR3 runs to 14 residues. The germline V gene encodes CDR1 LGHDT and CDR2 YNNKEL (reference sequence).

J is TRBJ2-3 and V is TRBV5-1; D is possibly TRBD2 (5 bases). In germline, CDR1 is SGHRS, CDR2 YFSETQ. There are 17 residues in the CDR3. Trimming pared 7 bases from V and 3 bases from J, leaving 24 bases between. The CDR3, as DNA: TGCGCCAGCGGCGAGGGCACAGCCGAGACATATACAGATACGCAGTATTTT. Residues: CASGEGTAETYTDTQYF.

CDR3 nucleotide sequence: TGTGCCACCAGTGGTCCCCACTTCGGGGGGCCAGGAGATACGCAGTATTTT. Its protein is CATSGPHFGGPGDTQYF. V is TRBV24-1 and J is TRBJ2-3, with D possibly matching TRBD2 (7 bases). V was cut by 5 bases and J by 5 bases, with 22 bases left in between. There are 17 residues in the CDR3. CDR1 is KGHDR and CDR2 is SFDVKD in the germline V gene.

This clone showed up just a few times. The genes are TRBV2 and TRBJ1-2; D is ambiguous. The length of the CDR3 is 13 residues. Trimming took 1 base from V and 8 from J, leaving 11 bases between them. The germline V gene has CDR1 SNHLY and CDR2 FYNNEI. The CDR3 bases are TGTGCCAGCAGTGAAGTTGTCCCCCTGGGCTACACCTTC. Its translation is CASSEVVPLGYTF. The full variable domain, completed using reference TRBV2 and TRBJ1-2, is EPEVTQTPSHQVTQMGQEVILRCVPISNHLYFYWYRQILGQKVEFLVSFYNNEISEKSEIFDDQFSVERPDGSNFTLKIRSTKLEDSAMYFCASSEVVPLGYTFGSGTRLTVV.

The sample holds one count of this clone. The genes are TRBV5-4 and TRBJ1-6; D possibly corresponds to TRBD1 (5 bases). The length of the CDR3 is 15 residues. Trimming cost V 3 bases and J 8 bases, with 15 bases left between them. Germline CDR1 is SGHNT and CDR2 is YYREEE (reference sequence). CDR3 sequence (DNA): TGTGCCAGCAGCTATGTCGAAGACAGAGATTCACCCCTCCACTTT. Translating gives CASSYVEDRDSPLHF.

This clone was seen more than once but under ten times. This chain connects TRBV5-5 to TRBJ1-1; TRBD1 matches 7 bases. The CDR3 is 12 residues long. V dropped 3 bases and J dropped 7; count of bases not matched to a gene: 3. Germline loops: CDR1 SGHKS, CDR2 YYEKEE (reference sequence). The CDR3 reads CASSWTGSEAFF. Here the CDR3 DNA reads TGTGCCAGCAGCTGGACAGGTAGTGAAGCTTTCTTT.

The V call is TRBV28, the J call TRBJ2-2, with 9 bases fitting TRBD2. The germline CDR1 and CDR2 sequences are MDHEN and SYDVKM. The CDR3 is 16 amino acids. V lost 7 bases and J lost 4; bases outside the gene matches: 10. Here the CDR3 DNA reads TGTGCCAGCACCCTCGGCGGGGGGGCCGTCACCGGGGAGCTGTTTTTT. Its protein product is CASTLGGGAVTGELFF.

CDR3 coding DNA: TGTGCCAGTAGTTGGGGGGGAAGCGGAAACACCATATATTTT. Translation: CASSWGGSGNTIYF. V usage is TRBV19 and J usage is TRBJ1-3, with D perhaps TRBD1 (5 bases). The CDR3 extends over 14 amino acids. The V end was cut by 5 bases, the J end by 4 bases, with 12 bases between. Germline values: CDR1 LNHDA, CDR2 SQIVND (reference sequence). Supplemented by reference TRBV19 and TRBJ1-3, the full variable domain reads DGGITQSPKYLFRKEGQNVTLSCEQNLNHDAMYWYRQDPGQGLRLIYYSQIVNDFQKGDIAEGYSVSREKKESFPLTVTSAQKNPTAFYLCASSWGGSGNTIYFGEGSWLTVV.

The genes are TRBV27 and TRBJ1-6; 10 nucleotides line up with TRBD1. V lost 5 bases to trimming and J lost 4 bases; unmatched junction nucleotides: 5. Germline values: CDR1 MNHEY, CDR2 SMNVEV (reference sequence). The length of the CDR3 is 16 residues. The CDR3 coding sequence is TGTGCCAGCAGTCGACAGGGGGCGACTTATAATTCACCCCTCCACTTT. Translating gives CASSRQGATYNSPLHF.